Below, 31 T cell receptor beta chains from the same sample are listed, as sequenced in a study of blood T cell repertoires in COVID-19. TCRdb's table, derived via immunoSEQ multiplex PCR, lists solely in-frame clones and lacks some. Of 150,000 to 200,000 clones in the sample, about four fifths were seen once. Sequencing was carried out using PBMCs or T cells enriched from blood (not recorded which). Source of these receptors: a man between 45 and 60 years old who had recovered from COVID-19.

CDR3 region: CATSDFHITDTQYF. The CDR3 nucleotides read TGTGCCACCAGTGATTTCCACATAACAGATACGCAGTATTTT. This chain joins TRBV24-1 and TRBJ2-3; D is undetermined. Between the trimmed V and J ends, which lost 1 base and 3 bases, there was a span of 7 bases. The CDR3 is 14 amino acids. Germline V gives CDR1 KGHDR, CDR2 SFDVKD.

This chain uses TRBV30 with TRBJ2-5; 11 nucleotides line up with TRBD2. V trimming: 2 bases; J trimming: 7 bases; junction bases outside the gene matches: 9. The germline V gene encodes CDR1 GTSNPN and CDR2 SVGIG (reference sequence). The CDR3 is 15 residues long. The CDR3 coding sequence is TGTGCCTGGAGTCCCGGGACTAGCGGTATAGGGACCCAGTACTTC. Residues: CAWSPGTSGIGTQYF. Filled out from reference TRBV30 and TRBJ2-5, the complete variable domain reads SQTIHQWPATLVQPVGSPLSLECTVEGTSNPNLYWYRQAAGRGLQLLFYSVGIGQISSEVPQNLSASRPQDRQFILSSKKLLLSDSGFYLCAWSPGTSGIGTQYFGPGTRLLVL.

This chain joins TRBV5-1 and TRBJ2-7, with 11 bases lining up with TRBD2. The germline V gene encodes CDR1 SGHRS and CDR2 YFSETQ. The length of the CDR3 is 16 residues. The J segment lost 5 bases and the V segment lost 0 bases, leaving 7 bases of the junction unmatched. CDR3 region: CASSLGLAGQGHEQYF. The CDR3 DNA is TGCGCCAGCAGCTTGGGACTAGCGGGGCAGGGGCACGAGCAGTACTTC.

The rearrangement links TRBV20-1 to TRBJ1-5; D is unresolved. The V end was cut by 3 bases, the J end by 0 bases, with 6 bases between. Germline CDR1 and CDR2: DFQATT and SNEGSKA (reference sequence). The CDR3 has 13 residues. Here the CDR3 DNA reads TGCAGTGCTAGTGGGAGTAGCAATCAGCCCCAGCATTTT. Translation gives CSASGSSNQPQHF.

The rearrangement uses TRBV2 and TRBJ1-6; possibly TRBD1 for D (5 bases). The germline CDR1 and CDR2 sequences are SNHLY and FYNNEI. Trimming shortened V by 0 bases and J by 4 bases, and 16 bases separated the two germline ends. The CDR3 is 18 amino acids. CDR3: CASSEAPGGDSYNSPLHF. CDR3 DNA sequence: TGTGCCAGCAGTGAAGCGCCCGGCGGTGACAGTTATAATTCACCCCTCCACTTT.

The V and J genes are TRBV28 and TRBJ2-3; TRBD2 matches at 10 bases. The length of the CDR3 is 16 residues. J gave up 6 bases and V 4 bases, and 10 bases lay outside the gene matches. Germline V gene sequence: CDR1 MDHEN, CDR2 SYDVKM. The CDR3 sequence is CASSSPASGRPDTQYF. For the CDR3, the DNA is TGTGCCAGCAGTTCCCCAGCTAGCGGGAGACCGGATACGCAGTATTTT. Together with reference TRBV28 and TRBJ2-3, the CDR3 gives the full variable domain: DVKVTQSSRYLVKRTGEKVFLECVQDMDHENMFWYRQDPGLGLRLIYFSYDVKMKEKGDIPEGYSVSREKKERFSLILESASTNQTSMYLCASSSPASGRPDTQYFGPGTRLTVL.

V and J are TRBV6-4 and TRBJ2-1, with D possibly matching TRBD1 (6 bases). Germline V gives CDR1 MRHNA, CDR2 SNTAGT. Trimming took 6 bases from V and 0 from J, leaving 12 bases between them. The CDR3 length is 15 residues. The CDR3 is CASSPTGSSYNEQFF. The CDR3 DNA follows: TGTGCCAGCAGCCCCACAGGGAGCTCCTACAATGAGCAGTTCTTC.

CDR3 in DNA: TGTGCCAGCAGTTTCCGCCCCGGGATCTCTGGAAACACCATATATTTT. Translating it yields CASSFRPGISGNTIYF. V gene TRBV27 combines with J gene TRBJ1-3; no clear D. V lost 3 bases, J lost 0 bases, and 12 bases lay in between. This CDR3 is built from 16 residues. CDR1 and CDR2 from the germline V gene are MNHEY and SMNVEV (reference sequence).

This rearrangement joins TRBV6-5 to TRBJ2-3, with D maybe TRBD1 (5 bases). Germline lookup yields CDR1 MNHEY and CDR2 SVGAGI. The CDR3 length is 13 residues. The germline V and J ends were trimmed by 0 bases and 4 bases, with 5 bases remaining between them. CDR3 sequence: CASSYSGPDTQYF. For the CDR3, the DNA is TGTGCCAGCAGTTACTCGGGGCCAGATACGCAGTATTTT.

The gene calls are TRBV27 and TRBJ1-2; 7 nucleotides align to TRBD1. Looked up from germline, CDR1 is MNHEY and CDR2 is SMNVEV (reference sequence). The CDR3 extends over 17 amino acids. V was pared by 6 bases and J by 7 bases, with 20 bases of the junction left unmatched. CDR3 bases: TGTGCCAGCAGCTGGGGAATGGCGGGACAGCTTAATGTTGGCTACACCTTC. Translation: CASSWGMAGQLNVGYTF.

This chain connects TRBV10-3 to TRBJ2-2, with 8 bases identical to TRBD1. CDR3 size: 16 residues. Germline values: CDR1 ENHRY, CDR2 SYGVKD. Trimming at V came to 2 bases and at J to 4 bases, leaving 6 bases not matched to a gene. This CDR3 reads CAISETRGQVTGELFF. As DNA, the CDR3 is TGTGCCATCAGTGAGACCAGGGGGCAGGTCACCGGGGAGCTGTTTTTT.

The CDR3, as DNA: TGCGCCAGCAGCTTGGGACAGGGGGCAGATACGCAGTATTTT. This encodes CASSLGQGADTQYF. This sequence joins TRBV5-1 and TRBJ2-3, with 9 nucleotides matching TRBD1. Unmatched junction bases numbered 0, after V lost 0 bases and J lost 4 bases. The CDR3 covers 14 residues. Germline lookup yields CDR1 SGHRS and CDR2 YFSETQ.

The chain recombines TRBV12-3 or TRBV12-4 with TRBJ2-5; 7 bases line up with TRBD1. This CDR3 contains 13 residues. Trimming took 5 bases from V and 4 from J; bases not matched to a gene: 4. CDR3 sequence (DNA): TGTGCCAGCAGTCTGACAGGGACAGAGACCCAGTACTTC. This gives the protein CASSLTGTETQYF.

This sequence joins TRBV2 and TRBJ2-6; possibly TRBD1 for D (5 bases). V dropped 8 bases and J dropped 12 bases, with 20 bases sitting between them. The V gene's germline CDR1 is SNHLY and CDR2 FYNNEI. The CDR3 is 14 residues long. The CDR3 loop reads CASATSPRQLVLTF. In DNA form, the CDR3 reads TGTGCCAGCGCGACCAGTCCGCGACAGCTCGTCCTGACTTTC.

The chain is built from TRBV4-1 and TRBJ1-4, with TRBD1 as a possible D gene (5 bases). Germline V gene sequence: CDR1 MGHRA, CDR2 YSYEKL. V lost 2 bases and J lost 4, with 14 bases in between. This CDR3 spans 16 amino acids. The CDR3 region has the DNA TGCGCCAGCAGCCAACCAGACAGAGTAATTAATGAAAAACTGTTTTTT. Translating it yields CASSQPDRVINEKLFF.

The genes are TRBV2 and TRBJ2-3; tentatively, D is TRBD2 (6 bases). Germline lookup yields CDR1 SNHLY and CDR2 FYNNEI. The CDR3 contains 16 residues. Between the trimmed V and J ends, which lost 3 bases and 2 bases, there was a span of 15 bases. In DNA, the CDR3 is TGTGCCAGCAGTGATTTTCGCGGGGTTAACACAGATACGCAGTATTTT. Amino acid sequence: CASSDFRGVNTDTQYF.

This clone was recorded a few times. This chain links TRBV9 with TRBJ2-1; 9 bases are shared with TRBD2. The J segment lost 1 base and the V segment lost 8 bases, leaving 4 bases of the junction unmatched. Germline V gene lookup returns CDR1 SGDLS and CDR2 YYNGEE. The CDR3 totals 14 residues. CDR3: CASSAGGSYNEQFF. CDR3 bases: TGTGCCAGTTCAGCGGGGGGTTCCTACAATGAGCAGTTCTTC. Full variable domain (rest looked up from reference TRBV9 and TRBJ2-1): DSGVTQTPKHLITATGQRVTLRCSPRSGDLSVYWYQQSLDQGLQFLIQYYNGEERAKGNILERFSAQQFPDLHSELNLSSLELGDSALYFCASSAGGSYNEQFFGPGTRLTVL.

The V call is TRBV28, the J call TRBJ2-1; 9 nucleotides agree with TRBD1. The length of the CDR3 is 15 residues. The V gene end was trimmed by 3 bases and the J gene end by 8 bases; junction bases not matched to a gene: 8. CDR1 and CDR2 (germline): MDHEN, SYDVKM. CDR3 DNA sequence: TGTGCCAGCAGTTTCACCGGACAGGGGAACGATGAGCAGTTCTTC. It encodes CASSFTGQGNDEQFF.

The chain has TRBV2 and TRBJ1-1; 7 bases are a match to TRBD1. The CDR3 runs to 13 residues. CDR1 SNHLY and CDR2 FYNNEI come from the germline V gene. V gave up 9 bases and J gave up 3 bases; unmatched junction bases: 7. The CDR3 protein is CARQLDRDTEAFF. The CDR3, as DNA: TGTGCCAGACAACTCGACAGGGACACTGAAGCTTTCTTT. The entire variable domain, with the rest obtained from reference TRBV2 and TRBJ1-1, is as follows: EPEVTQTPSHQVTQMGQEVILRCVPISNHLYFYWYRQILGQKVEFLVSFYNNEISEKSEIFDDQFSVERPDGSNFTLKIRSTKLEDSAMYFCARQLDRDTEAFFGQGTRLTVV.

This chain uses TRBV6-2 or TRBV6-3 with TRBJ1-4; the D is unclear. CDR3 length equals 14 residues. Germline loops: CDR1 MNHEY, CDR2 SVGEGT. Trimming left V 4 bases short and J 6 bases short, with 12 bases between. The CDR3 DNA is TGTGCCAGCAGTTCCTCACCCGCAGATGAAAAACTGTTTTTT. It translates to CASSSSPADEKLFF.

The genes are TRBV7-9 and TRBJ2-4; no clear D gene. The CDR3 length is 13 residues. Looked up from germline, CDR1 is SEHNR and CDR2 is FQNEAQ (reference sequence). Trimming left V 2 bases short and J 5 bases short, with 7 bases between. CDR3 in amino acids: CASSLRQENIQYF. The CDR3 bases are TGTGCCAGCAGCTTAAGGCAGGAAAACATTCAGTACTTC.

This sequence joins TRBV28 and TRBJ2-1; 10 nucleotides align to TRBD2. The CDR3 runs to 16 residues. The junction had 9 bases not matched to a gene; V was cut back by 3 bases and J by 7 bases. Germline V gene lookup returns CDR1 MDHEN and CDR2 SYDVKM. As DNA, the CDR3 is TGTGCCAGCAGTTTTTTGAGTAGCGGGAGGATTAATGAGCAGTTCTTC. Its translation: CASSFLSSGRINEQFF.

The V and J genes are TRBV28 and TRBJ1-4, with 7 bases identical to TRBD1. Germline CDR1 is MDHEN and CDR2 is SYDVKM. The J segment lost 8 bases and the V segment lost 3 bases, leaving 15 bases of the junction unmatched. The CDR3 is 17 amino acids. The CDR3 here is CASSFPPWTGKGEKLFF. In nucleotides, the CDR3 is TGTGCCAGCAGTTTCCCGCCATGGACAGGCAAGGGGGAAAAACTGTTTTTT.

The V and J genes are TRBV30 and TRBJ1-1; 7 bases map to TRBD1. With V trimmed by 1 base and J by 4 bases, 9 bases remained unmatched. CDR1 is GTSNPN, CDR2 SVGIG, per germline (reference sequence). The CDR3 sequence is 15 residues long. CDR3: CAWSATGAFGTEAFF. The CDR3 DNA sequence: TGTGCCTGGAGTGCCACAGGGGCCTTTGGCACTGAAGCTTTCTTT.

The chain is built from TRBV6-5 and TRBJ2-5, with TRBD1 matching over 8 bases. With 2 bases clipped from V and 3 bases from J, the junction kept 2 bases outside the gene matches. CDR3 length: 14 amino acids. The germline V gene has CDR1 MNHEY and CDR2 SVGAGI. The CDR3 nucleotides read TGTGCCAGCAGTTACGGACAGGGAAAAGAGACCCAGTACTTC. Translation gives CASSYGQGKETQYF.

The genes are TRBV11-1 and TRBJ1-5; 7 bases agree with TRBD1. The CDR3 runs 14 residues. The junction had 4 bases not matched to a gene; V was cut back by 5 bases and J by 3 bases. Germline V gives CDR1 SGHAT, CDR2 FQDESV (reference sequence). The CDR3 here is CASSRQGLNQPQHF. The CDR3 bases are TGTGCCAGCAGCCGACAGGGACTCAATCAGCCCCAGCATTTT.

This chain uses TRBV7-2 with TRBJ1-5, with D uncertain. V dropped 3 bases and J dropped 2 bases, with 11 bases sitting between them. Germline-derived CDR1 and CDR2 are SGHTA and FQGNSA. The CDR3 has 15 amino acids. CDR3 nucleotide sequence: TGTGCCAGCAGCTTTGATGGGAGCGGCAATCAGCCCCAGCATTTT. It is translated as CASSFDGSGNQPQHF. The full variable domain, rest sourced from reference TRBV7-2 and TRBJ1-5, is GAGVSQSPSNKVTEKGKDVELRCDPISGHTALYWYRQSLGQGLEFLIYFQGNSAPDKSGLPSDRFSAERTGGSVSTLTIQRTQQEDSAVYLCASSFDGSGNQPQHFGDGTRLSIL.

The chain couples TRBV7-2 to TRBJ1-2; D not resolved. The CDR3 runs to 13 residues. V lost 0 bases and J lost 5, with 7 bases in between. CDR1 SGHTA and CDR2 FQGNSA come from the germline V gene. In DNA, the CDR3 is TGTGCCAGCAGCTTAGCGGTAGTATATGGCTACACCTTC. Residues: CASSLAVVYGYTF.

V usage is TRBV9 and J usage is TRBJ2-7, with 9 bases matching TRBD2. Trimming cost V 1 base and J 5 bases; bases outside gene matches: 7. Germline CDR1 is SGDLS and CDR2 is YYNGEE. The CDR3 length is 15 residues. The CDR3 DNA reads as TGTGCCAGCAGCGTAACGGCGGGAGGGCAGGACGAGCAGTACTTC. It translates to CASSVTAGGQDEQYF.

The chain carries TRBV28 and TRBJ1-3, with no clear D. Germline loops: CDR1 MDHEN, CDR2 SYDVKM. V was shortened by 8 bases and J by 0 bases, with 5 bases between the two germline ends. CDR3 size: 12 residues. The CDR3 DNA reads TGTGCCAGCCGGGTCTCTGGAAACACCATATATTTT. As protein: CASRVSGNTIYF.

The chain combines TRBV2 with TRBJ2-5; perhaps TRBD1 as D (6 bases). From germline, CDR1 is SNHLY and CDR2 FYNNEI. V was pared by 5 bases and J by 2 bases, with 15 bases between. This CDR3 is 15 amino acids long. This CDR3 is CASSLDRSPQETQYF. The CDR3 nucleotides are TGTGCCAGCAGTCTCGACAGGAGCCCACAAGAGACCCAGTACTTC.